This entry describes one TCR beta chain. The CDR3 runs to 15 residues. Germline CDR1 reads SGHAT; CDR2 reads FQNNGV. Between the trimmed V and J ends, which lost 3 bases and 8 bases, there was a span of 17 bases. The entry originates in a study of blood T cell repertoires in COVID-19. The wider study: There were acute and convalescent COVID-19 samples, and they came from the United States, Italy and Spain. In each case, the material was cDNA or gDNA derived from T cells, B-cell-depleted T cells, or PBMCs.

TCRdb's table, derived via immunoSEQ multiplex PCR, lists solely in-frame clones and lacks some. The data show some 250,000 clones, with 80% to 90% seen just once and about a sixth held by the top ten. The study recruited people aged about 18 to 90 years across 24 US areas. This rearrangement joins TRBV11-2 to TRBJ2-1; D unclear. The clonotype was recovered from a young man who had recovered from COVID-19. Sequenced sample: PBMCs or T cells enriched from blood (not recorded which). Here the CDR3 DNA reads TGTGCCAGCAGCTTTCGCGGAGAACCGCCTCATGAGCAGTTCTTC. This codes for CASSFRGEPPHEQFF.